Sequencing of this T cell receptor (beta chain) was carried out in a study of human T cells and chemical hapten exposure. The overall study: Largely, small differences in pooled library volume made per-sample TCR yields vary.

In this sample, this clonotype turned up many times. The antigen is unknown. MiXCR, run by TCRdb on the RACE reads, gives a single entry per CDR3 protein. In the table there are over 30,000 distinct CDR3 sequences, 7.6% of which are singletons. The germline V and J ends were trimmed by 3 bases and 6 bases, with 15 bases remaining between them. Looked up from germline, CDR1 is KGHSH and CDR2 is LQKENI. The CDR3 has 14 residues. The time point was: pre-sensitization, week 0. Treatment reported: therapeutic diphenylcyclopropenone sensitization with weekly scalp DPC. Whole-study results and caveats: High-frequency TCRs, those above 1 in 1000, stayed the same after DPC sensitization.

The sample in question was whole blood, obtained in connection with sensitization to the hapten diphenylcyclopropenone (DPC). This TCR derives from a woman aged 50 to 65 with alopecia areata. Some clones in this sample may be carry-over from other donors' samples. This chain links TRBV18 with TRBJ2-7, with D possibly matching TRBD1 (5 bases). The CDR3 spells CASSPISQGSEQYF. The CDR3 DNA follows: TGTGCCAGCTCACCGATCTCCCAGGGTAGCGAGCAGTACTTC.